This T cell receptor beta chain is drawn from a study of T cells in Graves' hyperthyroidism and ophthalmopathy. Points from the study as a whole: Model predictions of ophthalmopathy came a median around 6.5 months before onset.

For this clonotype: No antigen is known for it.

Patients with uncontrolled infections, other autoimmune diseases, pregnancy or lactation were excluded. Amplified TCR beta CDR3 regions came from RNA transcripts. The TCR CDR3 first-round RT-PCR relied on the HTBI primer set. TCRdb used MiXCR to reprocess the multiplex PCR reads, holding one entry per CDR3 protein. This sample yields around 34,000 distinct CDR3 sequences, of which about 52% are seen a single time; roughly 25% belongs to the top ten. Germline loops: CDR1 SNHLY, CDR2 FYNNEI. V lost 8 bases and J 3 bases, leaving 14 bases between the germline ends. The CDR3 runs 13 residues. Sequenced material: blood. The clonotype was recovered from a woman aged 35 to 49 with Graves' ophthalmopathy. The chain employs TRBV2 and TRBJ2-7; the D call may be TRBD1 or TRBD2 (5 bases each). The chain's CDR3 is CASGLGRVYEQYF. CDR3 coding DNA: TGTGCCAGCGGACTCGGCAGGGTCTACGAGCAGTACTTC.